Following are 9 T cell receptor beta chains from one sample sequenced in a study of cytomegalovirus exposure and HLA in healthy donors. Primers: 60 Vbeta forward and 13 Jbeta reverse. Only in-frame clones appear in the TCRdb table, and some are missing; sequencing was by immunoSEQ multiplex PCR. Among 98,000 or so clones listed, roughly 82% were seen once. Sequencing was carried out using PBMCs. The receptors were sampled from a human donor in good health.

This clone was recorded a few times. The rearrangement links TRBV6-5 to TRBJ1-4; tentatively, D is TRBD1 (5 bases). Germline CDR1 reads MNHEY; CDR2 reads SVGAGI. V lost 8 bases and J 8 bases, leaving 18 bases between the germline ends. This CDR3 is built from 14 residues. CDR3 sequence: CASSWSLRGEKLFF. The CDR3 DNA reads TGTGCCAGCTCCTGGAGCCTAAGGGGAGAAAAACTGTTTTTT.

This clone was found many times. V and J are TRBV9 and TRBJ2-7, with 8 bases aligning to TRBD2. Losses at the gene ends were 7 bases for V and 6 bases for J; bases not matched to a gene: 12. This CDR3 spans 14 amino acids. The germline V gene encodes CDR1 SGDLS and CDR2 YYNGEE. Written as DNA, the CDR3 is TGTGCCAGCGCTTCGGGACTAGTGACGGGCGAGCAGTACTTC. Translated: CASASGLVTGEQYF.

The chain joins TRBV2 to TRBJ2-3, with 13 bases identical to TRBD2. J gave up 3 bases and V 3 bases, and 6 bases lay outside the gene matches. CDR1 is SNHLY, CDR2 FYNNEI, per germline. The CDR3 has 17 residues. The CDR3 DNA reads TGTGCCAGCAGTGAGGGGACTAGCGGGAAGAGAACAGATACGCAGTATTTT. This translates into CASSEGTSGKRTDTQYF.

The J gene is TRBJ2-5, the V gene TRBV7-6; D unclear. Per germline, CDR1 SGHVS and CDR2 FNYEAQ. V shed 0 bases and J shed 13 bases, with 15 bases lying between them. This CDR3 has 13 amino acids. The CDR3 loop is CASSLALGVERYF. The CDR3 nucleotides read TGTGCCAGCAGCTTAGCGCTTGGTGTTGAGCGGTACTTC. Using reference TRBV7-6 and TRBJ2-5 for the parts outside the CDR3, the full variable domain is GAGVSQSPRYKVTKRGQDVALRCDPISGHVSLYWYRQALGQGPEFLTYFNYEAQQDKSGLPNDRFSAERPEGSISTLTIQRTEQRDSAMYRCASSLALGVERYFGPGTRLLVL.

The chain carries TRBV5-6 and TRBJ2-1; 8 bases map to TRBD1. V shed 4 bases and J 9 bases; nucleotides not matched to a gene: 9. The CDR3 has 14 amino acids. Germline lookup yields CDR1 SGHDT and CDR2 YYEEEE. Here the CDR3 reads CASSPGQGIGEQFF. Here the CDR3 DNA reads TGTGCCAGCAGCCCCGGACAGGGAATCGGTGAGCAGTTCTTC.

The V call is TRBV25-1, the J call TRBJ1-1; D unresolved. Germline-derived CDR1 and CDR2 are MGHDK and SYGVNS. This CDR3 is 13 amino acids long. V lost 2 bases and J 1 base, leaving 5 bases between the germline ends. The DNA for the CDR3 is TGTGCCAGCAGTGAACCCTGGAACACTGAAGCTTTCTTT. It specifies CASSEPWNTEAFF.

The genes are TRBV7-2 and TRBJ1-1; the D gene is possibly TRBD1 (6 bases). The germline gives CDR1 SGHTA, CDR2 FQGNSA. Between the trimmed V and J ends, which lost 5 bases and 4 bases, there was a span of 20 bases. This CDR3 spans 16 amino acids. The CDR3: CASSTDNRVEGTEAFF. In nucleotides, the CDR3 is TGTGCCAGCAGCACAGATAACAGGGTTGAGGGCACTGAAGCTTTCTTT.

This chain joins TRBV19 and TRBJ2-5; TRBD2 matches 8 bases. The junction had 5 bases not matched to a gene; V was cut back by 3 bases and J by 5 bases. The CDR3 covers 14 residues. Germline CDR1 and CDR2: LNHDA and SQIVND (reference sequence). CDR3 bases: TGTGCCAGTAGTATTGGTTCGGGAGGGGAGACCCAGTACTTC. This translates into CASSIGSGGETQYF.

The rearrangement uses TRBV2 and TRBJ2-5; 9 positions match TRBD2. The CDR3 spans 14 residues. V lost 3 bases to trimming and J lost 4 bases; unmatched junction nucleotides: 3. Germline V gene data show CDR1 as SNHLY and CDR2 as FYNNEI. DNA for the CDR3: TGTGCCAGCAGTGAGCAGACTAGCGGAGAGACCCAGTACTTC. Its translation is CASSEQTSGETQYF.